One sample yielded the 14 T cell receptor beta chains listed below, sequenced in a study of siplizumab effects on memory and regulatory T cells. Libraries were prepared by immunoSEQ multiplex PCR; TCRdb keeps only in-frame clonotypes and omits some of them. The repertoire consists of some 100,000 clones, with approximately 96% occurring once and the leading ten covering roughly 0.031%. The sequenced sample was naive CD4+ T cells sorted from blood. The receptors were sampled from a human donor in good health.

The rearrangement uses TRBV7-2 and TRBJ2-1; 7 positions match TRBD2. CDR3 length: 13 residues. V was clipped by 7 bases and J by 5 bases; unmatched bases: 5. Germline CDR1 and CDR2: SGHTA and FQGNSA. CDR3 DNA sequence: TGTGCCAGCACCTGGGGGGGAAACAATGAGCAGTTCTTC. Encoded protein: CASTWGGNNEQFF.

This chain connects TRBV27 to TRBJ2-2; TRBD1 agrees at 7 bases. Germline V lookup: CDR1 MNHEY, CDR2 SMNVEV (reference sequence). This CDR3 region has 13 residues. The ends lost 6 bases at V and 6 bases at J; junction bases unmatched: 4. DNA for the CDR3: TGTGCCAGCAGAACTACAGGGGCCGGGGAGCTGTTTTTT. It translates to CASRTTGAGELFF.

The gene calls are TRBV4-1 and TRBJ1-4; D is ambiguous. The V and J ends lost 2 bases and 10 bases respectively, with 20 bases between them. In germline, CDR1 is MGHRA, CDR2 YSYEKL. This CDR3 comprises 16 residues. CDR3 in amino acids: CASSQSTTLGYGKLFF. The CDR3 DNA is TGCGCCAGCAGCCAAAGCACCACTTTGGGTTACGGAAAACTGTTTTTT.

This chain uses TRBV7-9 with TRBJ2-2; D unresolved. CDR1 and CDR2 (germline): SEHNR, FQNEAQ (reference sequence). V lost 5 bases, J lost 1 base, and 8 bases lay in between. The CDR3 contains 14 residues. CDR3 bases: TGTGCCAGCAGCCCGACTCAGAACACCGGGGAGCTGTTTTTT. Encoded protein: CASSPTQNTGELFF.

The count of this clone is one. The CDR3 region is CASSLLAGGGGSSYNEQFF. In nucleotides, the CDR3 is TGTGCCAGCAGTTTATTGGCAGGGGGCGGCGGAAGCTCCTACAATGAGCAGTTCTTC. The chain uses TRBV28 and TRBJ2-1; 8 nucleotides agree with TRBD1. CDR1 is MDHEN, CDR2 SYDVKM, per germline. V gave up 1 base and J gave up 0 bases; unmatched junction bases: 11. This CDR3 region has 19 residues.

The chain carries TRBV29-1 and TRBJ1-1, with 8 bases lining up with TRBD1. The germline V gene encodes CDR1 SQVTM and CDR2 ANQGSEA. The length of the CDR3 is 15 residues. V lost 7 bases to trimming and J lost 2 bases; unmatched junction nucleotides: 12. The CDR3: CSALRQGLQNTEAFF. CDR3 nucleotides: TGCAGCGCCCTCCGACAGGGGCTACAAAACACTGAAGCTTTCTTT.

The V gene is TRBV7-2, the J gene TRBJ2-3, with 10 bases lining up with TRBD2. V lost 2 bases and J lost 6; bases outside the gene matches: 2. The CDR3 totals 14 residues. Germline V lookup: CDR1 SGHTA, CDR2 FQGNSA. CDR3 DNA: TGTGCCAGCAGCTTACAGCGGGGGGGGGATACGCAGTATTTT. It is translated as CASSLQRGGDTQYF.

The gene calls are TRBV19 and TRBJ1-2, with D possibly matching TRBD1 (5 bases). The V and J ends lost 5 bases and 7 bases respectively, with 11 bases between them. The CDR3 consists of 12 residues. Germline V gene data show CDR1 as LNHDA and CDR2 as SQIVND (reference sequence). The CDR3 here is CASSFRDGGYTF. CDR3 in DNA: TGTGCCAGTAGTTTCAGGGACGGTGGCTACACCTTC.

The chain employs TRBV5-1 and TRBJ2-1; 11 bases match TRBD2. CDR3 length: 16 amino acids. Per germline, CDR1 SGHRS and CDR2 YFSETQ. The V gene end was trimmed by 4 bases and the J gene end by 7 bases; junction bases not matched to a gene: 10. Here the CDR3 reads CASSTRLAGPGNEQFF. The CDR3 DNA sequence: TGCGCCAGCAGCACCCGACTAGCGGGGCCGGGTAATGAGCAGTTCTTC.

The chain recombines TRBV25-1 with TRBJ1-2; 9 nucleotides line up with TRBD1. The germline V gene encodes CDR1 MGHDK and CDR2 SYGVNS. CDR3 length equals 14 residues. Losses at the gene ends were 1 base for V and 5 bases for J; bases not matched to a gene: 2. The CDR3 DNA reads as TGTGCCAGCAGTGAATTGACAGGGGGATATGGCTACACCTTC. It yields the protein CASSELTGGYGYTF.

The V gene is TRBV7-2, the J gene TRBJ1-6; D uncertain. V was pared by 5 bases and J by 10 bases, with 15 bases between. The CDR3 consists of 14 residues. Germline CDR1 reads SGHTA; CDR2 reads FQGNSA. DNA for the CDR3: TGTGCCAGCAGCCTACAAGGGATAGGGTCACCCCTCCACTTT. Protein product: CASSLQGIGSPLHF.

This chain connects TRBV28 to TRBJ2-3, with D hard to call. The CDR3 length is 14 residues. The V gene lost 3 bases and the J gene lost 0 bases, with 7 bases spanning the gap. Looked up from germline, CDR1 is MDHEN and CDR2 is SYDVKM. CDR3 protein: CASSLSDSTDTQYF. In nucleotides, the CDR3 is TGTGCCAGCAGTTTGTCGGACAGCACAGATACGCAGTATTTT. Full variable domain (outside the CDR3, taken from reference TRBV28 and TRBJ2-3): DVKVTQSSRYLVKRTGEKVFLECVQDMDHENMFWYRQDPGLGLRLIYFSYDVKMKEKGDIPEGYSVSREKKERFSLILESASTNQTSMYLCASSLSDSTDTQYFGPGTRLTVL.

This rearrangement joins TRBV6-4 to TRBJ2-6; no firm D call. The germline V gene encodes CDR1 MRHNA and CDR2 SNTAGT. CDR3 length equals 14 residues. Trimming removed 5 bases at V and 0 bases at J, with 5 bases between. The CDR3: CASSLSSGANVLTF. The CDR3 DNA is TGTGCCAGCAGTCTCTCCTCTGGGGCCAACGTCCTGACTTTC.

The genes are TRBV28 and TRBJ2-3; TRBD1 or TRBD2 may be the D gene (6 bases each). Germline CDR1 MDHEN, CDR2 SYDVKM. V lost 2 bases, J lost 0 bases, and 12 bases lay in between. This CDR3 is 16 amino acids long. CDR3 nucleotide sequence: TGTGCCAGCAGTTTAGGAGGGGGGTTTAGCACAGATACGCAGTATTTT. Its translation is CASSLGGGFSTDTQYF.